This TCR beta chain was sequenced during a study of shared clonotypes between healthy human individuals. The study's findings and limits: Naive CD4 clonotypes overlapped across a handful of donors at roughly 4.5%.

The CDR3 sequence is 15 residues long. The germline CDR1 and CDR2 sequences are MGHRA and YSYEKL. V lost 6 bases, J lost 1 base, and 15 bases lay in between. With regard to this clone: The antigen remains undetermined.

TCRdb keeps only in-frame clones here, not all; method: immunoSEQ multiplex PCR. The sample includes fewer than 150,000 clones, under 70% of them seen just once. The donors were adults (healthy and HIV-negative) with no recent acute infections or vaccinations. Donors, without exception, were Caucasian adults residing in Nashville, Tennessee. The gene calls are TRBV4-1 and TRBJ1-1, with unresolved D. The origin of this receptor is a woman aged 30 to 39 in good health. Sequencing used memory CD8+ T cells sorted from blood. Subset reported: CD45RO+ cells pooled with CCR7-negative TemRA cells. The CDR3 sequence: CASSPRRTPNTEAFF. CDR3 sequence (DNA): TGCGCCAGCAGTCCCAGACGGACGCCGAACACTGAAGCTTTCTTT.